Following are 17 T cell receptor beta chains from one sample sequenced in a study of cytomegalovirus exposure and HLA in healthy donors. The PCR employed 60 Vbeta primers together with 13 Jbeta primers. Assay: immunoSEQ multiplex PCR; the TCRdb copy retains only in-frame clones and omits some. Altogether under 200,000 clones are present, roughly four fifths being singletons, with the ten largest covering 1.5% to 2%. The sample comprised PBMCs. Every receptor here comes from a woman younger than 30 in good health and CMV-seronegative.

The J gene is TRBJ2-1, the V gene TRBV5-4; 8 positions agree with TRBD2. Trimming cost V 4 bases and J 3 bases; bases outside gene matches: 6. Germline assignment: CDR1 SGHNT and CDR2 YYREEE (reference sequence). CDR3 size: 15 residues. The CDR3 bases are TGTGCCAGCAGCCCGCGACTAGCGAGCTACAATGAGCAGTTCTTC. Its translation: CASSPRLASYNEQFF.

The J gene is TRBJ2-7, the V gene TRBV2; 9 nucleotides match TRBD2. The V and J ends lost 5 bases and 0 bases, in that order; junction bases with no gene match: 8. Germline values: CDR1 SNHLY, CDR2 FYNNEI. The CDR3 loop spans 16 amino acids. Written as DNA, the CDR3 is TGTGCCAGCAGTTCCCTTAGCGGGAGACCCTCCTACGAGCAGTACTTC. This encodes CASSSLSGRPSYEQYF.

V usage is TRBV10-2 and J usage is TRBJ2-7, with D maybe TRBD1 (6 bases). Trimming pared 4 bases from V and 4 bases from J, leaving 8 bases between. This CDR3 spans 12 amino acids. Germline loops: CDR1 WSHSY, CDR2 SAAADI. In DNA, the CDR3 is TGCGCCAGCAGTGTGGGACAATACGAGCAGTACTTC. Its translation: CASSVGQYEQYF.

This chain connects TRBV27 to TRBJ2-5; 12 bases agree with TRBD1. CDR1 and CDR2 from the germline V gene are MNHEY and SMNVEV (reference sequence). Unmatched junction bases numbered 6, after V lost 5 bases and J lost 5 bases. The CDR3 runs 15 residues. Here the CDR3 DNA reads TGTGCCAGCAGTGGCGGGACAGGGGGCCGGGAGACCCAGTACTTC. As protein: CASSGGTGGRETQYF.

This clone was seen more than once but under ten times. Here the CDR3 DNA reads TGTGCCAGCTCACCACCTTCCAGGGGGAGGACCGGGGAGCTGTTTTTT. This translates into CASSPPSRGRTGELFF. The chain uses TRBV18 and TRBJ2-2; a possible D gene is TRBD1 (7 bases). The CDR3 runs to 16 residues. The germline gives CDR1 KGHSH, CDR2 LQKENI. V was trimmed by 0 bases and J by 5 bases, leaving 13 bases between them.

This sequence joins TRBV18 and TRBJ1-3; no clear D gene. The V end was cut by 6 bases, the J end by 0 bases, with 15 bases between. This CDR3 spans 16 amino acids. CDR1 and CDR2 from the germline V gene are KGHSH and LQKENI. The CDR3 spells CASSYPQRSSGNTIYF. DNA for the CDR3: TGTGCCAGCTCCTATCCCCAAAGAAGCTCTGGAAACACCATATATTTT.

This clone was found once. The V and J genes are TRBV19 and TRBJ2-5; 7 nucleotides align to TRBD1. V lost 6 bases, J lost 5 bases, and 6 bases stayed unmatched. CDR3 length: 13 amino acids. Germline values: CDR1 LNHDA, CDR2 SQIVND (reference sequence). CDR3 residues: CASRDRRLETQYF. The CDR3 DNA sequence: TGTGCCAGTAGGGACAGGCGTTTGGAGACCCAGTACTTC.

The chain couples TRBV18 to TRBJ2-1; D gene unclear. Germline CDR1 reads KGHSH; CDR2 reads LQKENI. The CDR3 runs to 13 residues. The V end lost 1 base, the J end lost 2 bases, and 3 bases lay between the germline ends. CDR3 protein: CASSPLAYNEQFF. CDR3 in DNA: TGTGCCAGCTCACCACTAGCCTACAATGAGCAGTTCTTC.

The chain combines TRBV5-1 with TRBJ1-5; D is perhaps TRBD1 (5 bases). The CDR3 contains 13 residues. Between the trimmed V and J ends, which lost 7 bases and 3 bases, there was a span of 11 bases. Germline V gene lookup returns CDR1 SGHRS and CDR2 YFSETQ. The chain's CDR3 is CASAQGPNQPQHF. The CDR3 coding sequence is TGCGCCAGCGCCCAGGGCCCCAATCAGCCCCAGCATTTT.

The chain joins TRBV28 to TRBJ1-1; D uncertain. The CDR3 extends over 14 amino acids. Trimming pared 3 bases from V and 9 bases from J, leaving 17 bases between. The germline V gene has CDR1 MDHEN and CDR2 SYDVKM. This CDR3 is CASSFSPVPSKAFF. The CDR3 DNA sequence: TGTGCCAGCAGTTTTTCCCCCGTTCCCAGTAAAGCTTTCTTT.

The chain employs TRBV9 and TRBJ1-4; D gene unclear. This CDR3 comprises 13 residues. V lost 0 bases and J 8 bases, leaving 8 bases between the germline ends. Germline V gives CDR1 SGDLS, CDR2 YYNGEE. The CDR3 DNA sequence: TGTGCCAGCAGCGTAGGGTCGGGGGAAAAACTGTTTTTT. Translated, it gives CASSVGSGEKLFF.

The V and J genes are TRBV4-2 and TRBJ2-3; D is undetermined. Trimming removed 0 bases at V and 4 bases at J, with 5 bases between. The CDR3 is 13 amino acids. CDR1 and CDR2 (germline): LGHNA, YNFKEQ. The CDR3 loop is CASSQDLPDTQYF. In DNA, the CDR3 is TGTGCCAGCAGCCAAGATCTTCCAGATACGCAGTATTTT.

The chain has TRBV7-9 and TRBJ1-4; 7 bases match TRBD1. Trimming took 3 bases from V and 5 from J; bases not matched to a gene: 12. The CDR3 length is 17 residues. CDR1 is SEHNR, CDR2 FQNEAQ, per germline (reference sequence). The CDR3, as DNA: TGTGCCAGCAGCTTGAACTCGGCGACAGGGATAAATGAAAAACTGTTTTTT. This encodes CASSLNSATGINEKLFF. The variable domain in full, with the rest retrieved from reference TRBV7-9 and TRBJ1-4, is DTGVSQNPRHKITKRGQNVTFRCDPISEHNRLYWYRQTLGQGPEFLTYFQNEAQLEKSRLLSDRFSAERPKGSFSTLEIQRTEQGDSAMYLCASSLNSATGINEKLFFGSGTQLSVL.

CDR3 sequence reads: CASSLYRGYSPLHF. CDR3 DNA: TGTGCCAGCAGTTTGTACAGGGGGTATTCACCCCTCCACTTT. The chain couples TRBV28 to TRBJ1-6; the match to TRBD1 covers 8 bases. This CDR3 is 14 amino acids long. Germline V gives CDR1 MDHEN, CDR2 SYDVKM. V shed 3 bases and J 8 bases; nucleotides not matched to a gene: 3.

With regard to this clone: Other DNA sequences in the same sample also yield this CDR3. This chain joins TRBV28 and TRBJ2-5, with 7 bases identical to TRBD1. In germline, CDR1 is MDHEN, CDR2 SYDVKM. V lost 5 bases and J lost 1; bases outside the gene matches: 4. This CDR3 comprises 14 residues. This CDR3 reads CASSPGQSQETQYF. The CDR3 DNA reads as TGTGCCAGCAGTCCGGGACAGAGCCAAGAGACCCAGTACTTC. Combining the CDR3 with reference TRBV28 and TRBJ2-5 gives the whole variable domain DVKVTQSSRYLVKRTGEKVFLECVQDMDHENMFWYRQDPGLGLRLIYFSYDVKMKEKGDIPEGYSVSREKKERFSLILESASTNQTSMYLCASSPGQSQETQYFGPGTRLLVL.

The DNA of the CDR3 is TGTGCCAGCAGGCCGAGCGGGAGGACAGATACGCAGTATTTT. Amino acid sequence: CASRPSGRTDTQYF. The gene calls are TRBV28 and TRBJ2-3, with 9 bases aligning to TRBD2. The V gene's germline CDR1 is MDHEN and CDR2 SYDVKM. V lost 6 bases and J lost 3; bases outside the gene matches: 4. This CDR3 region has 14 residues.

J is TRBJ2-1 and V is TRBV12-5, with D possibly matching TRBD2 (5 bases). The length of the CDR3 is 19 residues. The ends were cut back, 2 bases at V and 7 bases at J, with 27 bases in the middle. Germline V gene sequence: CDR1 LGHNT, CDR2 FRNRAP. This CDR3 is CASGLRVLEDGNIRNEQFF. The DNA for the CDR3 is TGTGCTAGTGGTTTGCGGGTGTTGGAGGACGGAAATATAAGGAATGAGCAGTTCTTC.